One and the same sample provided the 2 T cell receptor beta chains below, sequenced in a study of T cells in Graves' hyperthyroidism and ophthalmopathy. It was RNA transcripts that yielded the amplified TCR beta CDR3 regions. HTBI primers drove first-round RT-PCR of the TCR CDR3. TCRdb re-called the multiplex PCR reads with MiXCR, one entry per CDR3 protein. The table shows roughly 300,000 distinct CDR3 sequences, with roughly 18% occurring only once. Sequenced material: blood. The source of these receptors is a woman aged 45-59 years with Graves' hyperthyroidism.

This clonotype was seen ten or more times. One end of the junction does not line up with germline, which may come from a read error. The rearrangement uses TRBV3-1 and TRBJ1-3; 7 bases are a match to TRBD1. CDR3 size: 14 residues. The germline CDR1 and CDR2 sequences are LGHDT and YNNKEL (reference sequence). CDR3 DNA: TGTGCCAGCAGCCAAGGGACAGGTGGAGACACCATATATTTT. Protein sequence: CASSQGTGGDTIYF.

This clonotype was detected many times. V usage is TRBV6-1 and J usage is TRBJ1-2, with a possible D match to TRBD1 (6 bases). CDR3 size: 14 residues. V was pared by 4 bases and J by 0 bases, with 9 bases between. CDR1 and CDR2 (germline): MNHNS, SASEGT. CDR3 DNA sequence: TGTGCCAGCAGTGTGGACAGAGCTAACTATGGCTACACCTTC. As protein: CASSVDRANYGYTF.